This T cell receptor (beta chain) comes out of a study of T cell repertoires in cytomegalovirus infection. Study-wide context: Public TCR beta signatures were indicative of both CMV infection and a matching HLA type.

MiXCR, run by TCRdb on the reads, gives a single entry per CDR3 protein. The sample has approximately 500,000 distinct CDR3 sequences; more than 15% are singletons. The germline CDR1 and CDR2 sequences are MNHEY and SVGAGI. V lost 10 bases and J lost 7; bases outside the gene matches: 6. This CDR3 has 13 amino acids. This clonotype was counted ten times or more. Sequencing was carried out using CD8+ T cells from PBMCs. The TCR sequence derives from a human donor in good health (CMV status not recorded). Some clones in this sample may be carry-over from other donors' samples. The rearrangement links TRBV6-5 to TRBJ2-7, with 14 bases fitting TRBD2. The CDR3: CATGTSGSYEQYF. Here the CDR3 DNA reads TGTGCCACCGGGACTAGCGGGAGCTATGAGCAGTACTTC.